This entry is about one T cell receptor beta chain. Its specificity is not known. Produced via immunoSEQ multiplex PCR; TCRdb's table is partial and in-frame only. The sample lists fewer than 95,000 clones; around 91% were seen once. The record originates from a study of OX40 agonist ivuxolimab in advanced cancers. Whole-study results and caveats: Among patients with partial responses at 0.1-3.0 mg/kg, clonal expansion was among the lowest.

The V end was cut by 3 bases, the J end by 5 bases, with 17 bases between. Germline V gene sequence: CDR1 SGHRS, CDR2 YFSETQ. The CDR3 has 15 amino acids. Exclusion applied to patients with autoimmune disease history or systemic immunosuppression. This clonotype was obtained from an adult with an advanced solid tumor such as melanoma, head and neck, liver or kidney cancer. V is TRBV5-1 and J is TRBJ1-2; no definite D call. Source: CD4+ or CD8+ T cells sorted from blood, taken in a trial of the OX40 agonist ivuxolimab. CDR3 protein: CASSSDPSNRYGYTF. CDR3 coding DNA: TGCGCCAGCAGCTCGGACCCTTCAAATCGGTATGGCTACACCTTC. Using reference TRBV5-1 and TRBJ1-2 for the parts outside the CDR3, the full variable domain is KAGVTQTPRYLIKTRGQQVTLSCSPISGHRSVSWYQQTPGQGLQFLFEYFSETQRNKGNFPGRFSGRQFSNSRSEMNVSTLELGDSALYLCASSSDPSNRYGYTFGSGTRLTVV.